The TCR beta chain under discussion was sequenced for a study of blood T cell repertoires in COVID-19. Method: immunoSEQ multiplex PCR; TCRdb's copy keeps in-frame clones and lacks some. The data contain approximately 94,000 clones, around 89% of them singletons. This clone showed up just once. What was sequenced was peripheral blood. The source of this sequence is a woman aged 80 or older with active COVID-19.

The CDR3 protein is CASSLAGVKNIQYF. The CDR3 coding sequence is TGTGCCAGCAGCTTAGCCGGGGTCAAAAACATTCAGTACTTC. The chain joins TRBV7-9 to TRBJ2-4; tentative D call: TRBD2 (5 bases). The CDR3 contains 14 residues. Looked up from germline, CDR1 is SEHNR and CDR2 is FQNEAQ (reference sequence). Trimming pared 0 bases from V and 3 bases from J, leaving 6 bases between. Variable domain in full (rest from reference TRBV7-9 and TRBJ2-4): DTGVSQNPRHKITKRGQNVTFRCDPISEHNRLYWYRQTLGQGPEFLTYFQNEAQLEKSRLLSDRFSAERPKGSFSTLEIQRTEQGDSAMYLCASSLAGVKNIQYFGAGTRLSVL.